A selection of T cell receptor beta chains follows, all from one sample in a study of blood T cell repertoires in COVID-19. Data came from immunoSEQ multiplex PCR; TCRdb stores just in-frame clones and leaves some out. This sample has some 200,000 clones, with around 86% found just once. The sequenced sample consisted of PBMCs or T cells enriched from blood (not recorded which). The receptors here all came from a middle-aged woman with acute COVID-19. Each CDR3 is given with its conserved first and last residue. Each record gives: clone size, J gene, D gene, V gene, CDR3 protein, CDR3 DNA. A D gene is named only where the DNA matches it firmly. A clone size is listed for some rows: how often the clone was seen (once, few, many), or a class if it is expanded.

once,TRBJ1-5,.,TRBV5-8,CASTRTPQHF,TGTGCCAGCACCAGGACACCCCAGCATTTT
once,TRBJ1-2,TRBD1,TRBV14,CASSQGRGLTYGYTF,TGTGCCAGCAGCCAAGGGAGGGGGCTTACCTATGGCTACACCTTC
.,TRBJ1-1,.,TRBV19,CASSIRGGEAFF,TGTGCCAGTAGTATAAGGGGAGGTGAAGCTTTCTTT
.,TRBJ2-3,.,TRBV27,CASSYLQTGDTQYF,TGTGCCAGCAGTTACCTTCAAACAGGAGATACGCAGTATTTT
.,TRBJ2-1,.,TRBV11-2,CASSLSGFDNEQFF,TGTGCCAGCAGCTTATCAGGTTTCGACAATGAGCAGTTCTTC
.,TRBJ2-6,.,TRBV5-3,CARSPLQDSPGANVLTF,TGTGCCAGAAGCCCACTACAGGATTCGCCTGGGGCCAACGTCCTGACTTTC
.,TRBJ2-2,.,TRBV5-6,CASSLGLSSNTGELFF,TGTGCCAGCAGCTTGGGCTTAAGCTCGAACACCGGGGAGCTGTTTTTT
.,TRBJ2-2,TRBD2,TRBV2,CASSTLAPNTGELFF,TGTGCCAGCAGTACACTAGCGCCGAACACCGGGGAGCTGTTTTTT
.,TRBJ2-1,.,TRBV27,CASAGGGYKQFF,TGTGCCAGCGCCGGTGGGGGGTACAAGCAGTTCTTC
.,TRBJ1-6,TRBD1,TRBV3-1/TRBV3-2,CASSYRTGTGTSPLHF,TGTGCCAGCAGCTATCGCACCGGGACAGGGACGTCACCCCTCCACTTT
once,TRBJ1-1,.,TRBV27,CASSLRDGGAEAFF,TGTGCCAGCAGTTTAAGGGATGGAGGCGCTGAAGCTTTCTTT
.,TRBJ2-1,.,TRBV3-1/TRBV3-2,CASSQGRWAGYNEQFF,TGTGCCAGCAGCCAAGGAAGGTGGGCAGGGTACAATGAGCAGTTCTTC
.,TRBJ1-1,.,TRBV27,CASSLDNRVTEAFF,TGTGCCAGCAGTTTAGACAACAGGGTCACTGAAGCTTTCTTT
.,TRBJ1-2,.,TRBV2,CASIPPEEMLSGYTF,TGTGCCAGCATCCCCCCCGAGGAAATGCTTTCTGGCTACACCTTC
.,TRBJ1-2,TRBD1,TRBV13,CASSETGGRYGYTF,TGTGCCAGCAGCGAAACAGGGGGCCGCTATGGCTACACCTTC
.,TRBJ1-5,.,TRBV12-5,CASGAGNSNQPQHF,TGTGCTAGTGGCGCAGGGAATAGCAATCAGCCCCAGCATTTT
.,TRBJ1-2,TRBD1,TRBV19,CASSFRGRDGYTF,TGTGCCAGTAGTTTCAGGGGGCGGGATGGCTACACCTTC
.,TRBJ2-1,.,TRBV3-1/TRBV3-2,CASSQVGRLYNEQFF,TGTGCCAGCAGCCAAGTCGGCAGGCTCTACAATGAGCAGTTCTTC
.,TRBJ1-2,.,TRBV29-1,CSVPVSDYGYTF,TGCAGCGTTCCAGTTAGCGACTATGGCTACACCTTC
.,TRBJ1-1,.,TRBV30,CAWSTGTRTEAFF,TGTGCCTGGAGTACAGGTACTCGGACTGAAGCTTTCTTT
.,TRBJ1-6,.,TRBV7-8,CASSLAQNSPLHF,TGTGCCAGCAGCTTAGCGCAGAATTCACCCCTCCACTTT
.,TRBJ1-5,.,TRBV6-5,CASSYSKVGNQPQHF,TGTGCCAGCAGTTACTCGAAAGTAGGCAATCAGCCCCAGCATTTT
.,TRBJ2-1,.,TRBV25-1,CASSDGGPAYNEQFF,TGTGCCAGCAGTGACGGGGGGCCGGCCTACAATGAGCAGTTCTTC
.,TRBJ2-3,TRBD1,TRBV24-1,CATSDPRPGQSTDTQYF,TGTGCCACCAGTGATCCTAGACCGGGACAGAGCACAGATACGCAGTATTTT
.,TRBJ1-5,TRBD1,TRBV30,CAWSGTGDRQPQHF,TGTGCCTGGAGTGGGACAGGGGATAGGCAGCCCCAGCATTTT
few,TRBJ1-2,.,TRBV19,CALGARNGYTF,TGTGCCCTGGGGGCGCGAAATGGCTACACCTTC
.,TRBJ1-1,TRBD1,TRBV14,CASSQDLGRGLVTEAFF,TGTGCCAGCAGCCAAGATCTCGGAAGGGGGCTTGTCACTGAAGCTTTCTTT
.,TRBJ1-1,.,TRBV7-8,CASSLARSATEAFF,TGTGCCAGCAGCTTAGCGAGGTCGGCCACTGAAGCTTTCTTT
.,TRBJ2-4,.,TRBV14,CASSQGRFDFLAKNIQYF,TGTGCCAGCAGCCAAGGGCGGTTCGATTTCCTAGCCAAAAACATTCAGTACTTC
.,TRBJ2-2,TRBD1,TRBV10-2,CASRGQPTGELFF,TGCGCCAGCAGGGGACAGCCCACCGGGGAGCTGTTTTTT
.,TRBJ1-2,.,TRBV12-3/TRBV12-4,CASSPGGSYGYTF,TGTGCCAGCAGTCCCGGGGGATCATATGGCTACACCTTC
.,TRBJ2-1,.,TRBV7-9,CASSLALGNGNEQFF,TGTGCCAGCAGCTTAGCACTAGGGAACGGGAATGAGCAGTTCTTC
.,TRBJ2-1,TRBD2,TRBV4-3,CASRRGGEQFF,TGCGCCAGCCGTCGGGGGGGCGAGCAGTTCTTC
.,TRBJ1-1,TRBD1,TRBV25-1,CASSSRTGLNTEAFF,TGTGCCAGCAGTTCCCGGACAGGGCTGAACACTGAAGCTTTCTTT
.,TRBJ2-7,TRBD2,TRBV19,CASSPGLAGLHEQYF,TGTGCCAGTAGTCCAGGACTAGCGGGGTTGCACGAGCAGTACTTC
few,TRBJ2-1,TRBD2,TRBV6-4,CASSDQGLAASYNEQFF,TGTGCCAGCAGTGACCAGGGACTAGCGGCTTCCTACAATGAGCAGTTCTTC
.,TRBJ2-3,.,TRBV2,CASSDAATDTQYF,TGTGCCAGCAGTGACGCGGCCACAGATACGCAGTATTTT
.,TRBJ2-2,.,TRBV27,CASSLSDYTDPSNTGELFF,TGTGCCAGCAGTTTATCCGACTACACAGATCCTTCGAACACCGGGGAGCTGTTTTTT
.,TRBJ2-3,TRBD2,TRBV7-2,CASSLGSGGADTQYF,TGTGCCAGCAGCTTAGGTAGCGGGGGGGCGGATACGCAGTATTTT
.,TRBJ1-3,.,TRBV7-2,CASSPTTGPGNTIYF,TGTGCCAGCAGCCCTACGACAGGCCCTGGAAACACCATATATTTT
.,TRBJ1-1,.,TRBV2,CASSRENTEAFF,TGTGCCAGCAGCAGGGAGAACACTGAAGCTTTCTTT
few,TRBJ1-5,.,TRBV2,CASSDRGGVGNQPQHF,TGTGCCAGCAGTGATCGGGGGGGCGTCGGCAATCAGCCCCAGCATTTT
.,TRBJ2-5,.,TRBV19,CASSMAGAVGQETQYF,TGTGCCAGTAGTATGGCAGGGGCGGTGGGTCAAGAGACCCAGTACTTC
.,TRBJ2-1,TRBD2,TRBV11-2,CASSESGWTSVYNEQFF,TGTGCCAGCAGCGAATCCGGGTGGACTAGCGTCTACAATGAGCAGTTCTTC
.,TRBJ1-5,.,TRBV6-1,CASSVAGTVFSNQPQHF,TGTGCCAGCAGTGTGGCCGGGACTGTATTTAGCAATCAGCCCCAGCATTTT
.,TRBJ2-3,TRBD1,TRBV19,CASRPRQGDTQYF,TGTGCCAGTAGGCCCCGACAGGGTGATACGCAGTATTTT
.,TRBJ1-5,TRBD1,TRBV24-1,CATGDSSNQPQHF,TGTGCCACCGGGGACAGCTCTAATCAGCCCCAGCATTTT
.,TRBJ1-1,.,TRBV3-1/TRBV3-2,CASSHSGGGTEAFF,TGTGCCAGCAGCCACTCTGGGGGGGGCACTGAAGCTTTCTTT
.,TRBJ1-4,TRBD1,TRBV2,CASRKSGQANEKLFF,TGTGCCAGCAGGAAATCCGGACAGGCGAATGAAAAACTGTTTTTT
few,TRBJ2-1,.,TRBV19,CASSIFLGGEQFF,TGTGCCAGTAGTATTTTCCTAGGAGGTGAGCAGTTCTTC
once,TRBJ1-2,.,TRBV24-1,CATSDLRGYGYTF,TGTGCCACCAGTGATTTGCGAGGCTATGGCTACACCTTC
.,TRBJ2-2,.,TRBV6-5,CASRRTTNTGELFF,TGTGCCAGCAGGAGGACAACGAACACCGGGGAGCTGTTTTTT
once,TRBJ1-1,TRBD1,TRBV5-1,CASSMEGARNTEAFF,TGCGCCAGCAGCATGGAGGGGGCTCGGAACACTGAAGCTTTCTTT
.,TRBJ1-5,TRBD1,TRBV19,CASNTGAPGEPQHF,TGTGCCAGTAATACAGGGGCTCCGGGAGAGCCCCAGCATTTT